Shown below are 14 T cell receptor beta chains from a single sample sequenced in a study of blood T cells in healthy people across ages (dated by TCRdb to the mid-2010s). Library method: 5' RACE. The instrument given in TCRdb is Illumina HiSeq 2500. A second about 7 to 12 cycle PCR used a sample-barcoded 5' primer and a J-beta primer mix. TCRdb reprocessing: public reads trimmed at Q25 with fastp, clones called with MiXCR, in-frame beta chains kept. Merged by CDR3 protein, the rows form single entries marked with the most common genes and DNA. Present in this sample are just under 900,000 distinct CDR3 sequences, under 30% of which were seen just once. The biggest ten clones account for 15% to 20% of the sample. Sequencing used blood. The receptors shown here come from an elderly woman in good health.

The gene calls are TRBV7-6 and TRBJ2-1; 8 positions agree with TRBD1. CDR3 length: 16 residues. Per germline, CDR1 SGHVS and CDR2 FNYEAQ. V shed 5 bases and J 3 bases; nucleotides not matched to a gene: 9. CDR3 loop: CASSPPTGAGYNEQFF. As DNA, the CDR3 is TGTGCCAGCAGCCCTCCGACAGGGGCCGGCTACAATGAGCAGTTCTTC. Filled out from reference TRBV7-6 and TRBJ2-1, the complete variable domain reads GAGVSQSPRYKVTKRGQDVALRCDPISGHVSLYWYRQALGQGPEFLTYFNYEAQQDKSGLPNDRFSAERPEGSISTLTIQRTEQRDSAMYRCASSPPTGAGYNEQFFGPGTRLTVL.

Here the CDR3 DNA reads TGTGCCAGCAGAAAGGAGAGCTTCCAAGAGACCCAGTACTTC. This encodes CASRKESFQETQYF. V gene TRBV6-5 combines with J gene TRBJ2-5; no clear D. Per the germline V gene, CDR1 is MNHEY and CDR2 is SVGAGI. Deletions cut 6 bases from V and 1 base from J, with 12 bases between. CDR3 length: 14 amino acids.

This clonotype was seen ten or more times. This CDR3 is CASSWAAGGPDTQYF. DNA of the CDR3: TGTGCCAGCAGCTGGGCCGCAGGGGGCCCAGATACGCAGTATTTT. The chain couples TRBV5-5 to TRBJ2-3, with 8 bases aligning to TRBD1. The V gene end was trimmed by 3 bases and the J gene end by 4 bases; junction bases not matched to a gene: 7. The germline V gene encodes CDR1 SGHKS and CDR2 YYEKEE (reference sequence). There are 15 residues in the CDR3.

At least ten counts were recorded for this clonotype. The rearrangement uses TRBV7-9 and TRBJ2-1; no reliable D call. Trimming took 2 bases from V and 0 from J, leaving 11 bases between them. The CDR3 has 16 residues. CDR1 is SEHNR, CDR2 FQNEAQ, per germline (reference sequence). Written as DNA, the CDR3 is TGTGCCAGCAGCTTACCAAAGCGTAGCTCCTACAATGAGCAGTTCTTC. It codes for CASSLPKRSSYNEQFF.

The table lists this clonotype with a few counts. The CDR3 nucleotides are TGCGCCAGCAGCTCTGGGACAGGGAGGGAAAAACTGTTTTTT. Translated, it gives CASSSGTGREKLFF. The rearrangement links TRBV5-1 to TRBJ1-4, with 9 bases lining up with TRBD1. Germline V gene data show CDR1 as SGHRS and CDR2 as YFSETQ. The CDR3 spans 14 residues. Trimming at V came to 3 bases and at J to 8 bases, leaving 5 bases not matched to a gene.

This clonotype has at least ten counts. The rearrangement uses TRBV7-2 and TRBJ1-5; D gene uncertain. The CDR3 is 12 residues long. Trimming cost V 1 base and J 7 bases, with 5 bases left between them. Germline values: CDR1 SGHTA, CDR2 FQGNSA. The CDR3 reads CASSLGFQPQHF. The CDR3, as DNA: TGTGCCAGCAGCTTAGGCTTCCAGCCCCAGCATTTT.

This clonotype showed up many times. The chain recombines TRBV7-2 with TRBJ1-6, with 8 bases fitting TRBD1. The CDR3 loop spans 17 amino acids. The germline V gene has CDR1 SGHTA and CDR2 FQGNSA. V was pared by 2 bases and J by 12 bases, with 15 bases of the junction left unmatched. DNA of the CDR3: TGTGCCAGCAGCTTATTTGGGTCAGGACAGGGCTCGGGACCCCTCCACTTT. Its protein is CASSLFGSGQGSGPLHF.

This clonotype occurred many times. This chain uses TRBV5-1 with TRBJ2-1; D could derive from TRBD1 or TRBD2 (6 bases each). The CDR3 length is 14 residues. V gave up 5 bases and J gave up 3 bases, with 12 bases separating them. Germline V gives CDR1 SGHRS, CDR2 YFSETQ. The CDR3 nucleotides read TGCGCCAGCAGTTCGGGGGCTCTCTACAATGAGCAGTTCTTC. Translation: CASSSGALYNEQFF.

As for this clonotype: A much larger clone differs from this one at a single base, so this may be a read error. V usage is TRBV2 and J usage is TRBJ2-5, with D perhaps matching TRBD1 (5 bases). The CDR3 has 13 residues. Per the germline V gene, CDR1 is SNHLY and CDR2 is FYNNEI. V lost 8 bases and J 5 bases, leaving 15 bases between the germline ends. The CDR3 region is CASEAGSGETQYF. The CDR3 bases are TGTGCCAGCGAGGCAGGGTCCGGGGAGACCCAGTACTTC. Supplemented by reference TRBV2 and TRBJ2-5, the full variable domain reads EPEVTQTPSHQVTQMGQEVILRCVPISNHLYFYWYRQILGQKVEFLVSFYNNEISEKSEIFDDQFSVERPDGSNFTLKIRSTKLEDSAMYFCASEAGSGETQYFGPGTRLLVL.

On this clonotype: A much larger clonotype is one base distant, so this may be a read error. The chain employs TRBV20-1 and TRBJ2-1; D gene uncertain. Trimming stripped 1 base from V and 10 bases from J, with 8 bases between. This CDR3 spans 11 amino acids. In germline, CDR1 is DFQATT, CDR2 SNEGSKA (reference sequence). CDR3 nucleotides: TGCAGTGCTAGAGGTCGGCGCGAGCAGTTCTTC. Its translation is CSARGRREQFF.

Worth noting for this clonotype: Germline is not matched at one junction end, which may reflect a read error. The rearrangement uses TRBV3-1 and TRBJ2-4; 11 bases map to TRBD2. With the DNA end fitting TRBJ2-5 better, the J assignment may be wrong. CDR1 LGHDT and CDR2 YNNKEL come from the germline V gene (reference sequence). The CDR3 loop spans 15 amino acids. The CDR3 DNA reads as TGTGTCAGCAGCCAAGGGGGACTAGCGGTGGAGACCCAGTACTTC. Protein product: CVSSQGGLAVETQYF.

This clonotype was detected ten times or more. This chain joins TRBV6-5 and TRBJ1-2; D may be TRBD1 (6 bases). Deletions cut 6 bases from V and 9 bases from J, with 17 bases between. This CDR3 contains 13 residues. Germline CDR1 reads MNHEY; CDR2 reads SVGAGI. The CDR3 nucleotides are TGTGCCAGCAGCGATACAGGGACGGGTAGCTACACCTTC. Amino acids: CASSDTGTGSYTF.

This clonotype was picked up many times. This chain connects TRBV7-2 to TRBJ2-6; 11 nucleotides line up with TRBD1. CDR1 is SGHTA and CDR2 is FQGNSA in the germline V gene. Unmatched junction bases numbered 8, after V lost 1 base and J lost 0 bases. This CDR3 region has 20 residues. The CDR3 loop reads CASSLGHRDRGISGANVLTF. CDR3 DNA sequence: TGTGCCAGCAGCTTAGGTCACCGGGACAGGGGGATCTCTGGGGCCAACGTCCTGACTTTC.

CDR3 coding DNA: TGTGCCTGGAGGGCCTCTGGACCTCAAGAGACCCAGTACTTC. It specifies CAWRASGPQETQYF. The chain is built from TRBV30 and TRBJ2-5; no clear D. V shed 3 bases and J shed 2 bases, with 13 bases lying between them. The germline gives CDR1 GTSNPN, CDR2 SVGIG (reference sequence). This CDR3 is 14 amino acids long.